This TCR beta chain came from a study of T cell repertoires in cytomegalovirus infection. V was clipped by 7 bases and J by 5 bases; unmatched bases: 6. The CDR3 consists of 12 residues. Looked up from germline, CDR1 is DFQATT and CDR2 is SNEGSKA (reference sequence). TCRdb recomputed calls from the reads with MiXCR, one row per CDR3 protein. The repertoire consists of hundreds of thousands of distinct CDR3 sequences, with around 10% occurring once and the leading ten covering 2.5%. This clonotype was counted ten times or more. The sequenced sample was PBMCs. This sequence joins TRBV20-1 and TRBJ1-2; 8 bases agree with TRBD1. The receptor was derived from a human donor in good health (CMV status not recorded). Some clones in this sample may be carry-over from other donors' samples. CDR3 bases: TGCAGTGTCCTAGACAGGGGATATGGCTACACCTTC. Translation gives CSVLDRGYGYTF.